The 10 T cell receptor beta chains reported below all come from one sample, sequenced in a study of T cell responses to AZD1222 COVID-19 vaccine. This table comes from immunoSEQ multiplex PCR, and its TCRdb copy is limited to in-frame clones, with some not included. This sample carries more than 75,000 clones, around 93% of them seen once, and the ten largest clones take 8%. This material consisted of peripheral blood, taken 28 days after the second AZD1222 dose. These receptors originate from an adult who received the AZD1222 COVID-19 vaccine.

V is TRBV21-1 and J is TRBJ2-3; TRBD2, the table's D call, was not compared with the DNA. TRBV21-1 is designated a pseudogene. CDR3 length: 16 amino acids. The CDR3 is CASSKEASGSAETQYF. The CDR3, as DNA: TGTGCCAGCAGCAAAGAGGCTAGCGGGAGTGCGGAAACGCAGTATTTT.

The DNA of the CDR3 is TGCGCCAGCAGCCAAGATCGGCCAGCGGGAGTCTCTGGGGCCAACGTCCTGACTTTC. Translation gives CASSQDRPAGVSGANVLTF. The chain employs TRBV4-1 and TRBJ2-6; 8 bases fit TRBD2. Germline lookup yields CDR1 MGHRA and CDR2 YSYEKL. This CDR3 spans 19 amino acids. V shed 0 bases, J shed 0 bases, and the junction held 7 bases outside the gene matches.

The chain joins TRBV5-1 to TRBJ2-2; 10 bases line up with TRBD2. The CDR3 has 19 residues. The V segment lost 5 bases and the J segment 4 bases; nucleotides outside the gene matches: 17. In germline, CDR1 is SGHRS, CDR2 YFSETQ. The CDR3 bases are TGCGCCAGCAGTGGGGGTATAACAGCGGGAGGGCCAGCCACCGGGGAGCTGTTTTTT. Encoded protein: CASSGGITAGGPATGELFF. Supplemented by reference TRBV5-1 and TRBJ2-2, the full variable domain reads KAGVTQTPRYLIKTRGQQVTLSCSPISGHRSVSWYQQTPGQGLQFLFEYFSETQRNKGNFPGRFSGRQFSNSRSEMNVSTLELGDSALYLCASSGGITAGGPATGELFFGEGSRLTVL.

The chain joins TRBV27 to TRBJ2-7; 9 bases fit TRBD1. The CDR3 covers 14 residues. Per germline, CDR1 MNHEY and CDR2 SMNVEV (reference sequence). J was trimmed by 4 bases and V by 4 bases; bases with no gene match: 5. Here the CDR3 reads CASSYWDREYEQYF. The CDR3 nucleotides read TGTGCCAGCAGTTATTGGGACAGGGAGTACGAGCAGTACTTC.

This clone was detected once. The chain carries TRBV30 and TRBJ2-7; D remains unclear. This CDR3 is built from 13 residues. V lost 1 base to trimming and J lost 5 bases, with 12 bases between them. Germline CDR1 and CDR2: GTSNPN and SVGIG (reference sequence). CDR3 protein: CAWSDGVKDEQYF. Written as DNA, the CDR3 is TGTGCCTGGAGTGATGGGGTTAAGGACGAGCAGTACTTC. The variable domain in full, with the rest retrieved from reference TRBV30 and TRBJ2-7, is SQTIHQWPATLVQPVGSPLSLECTVEGTSNPNLYWYRQAAGRGLQLLFYSVGIGQISSEVPQNLSASRPQDRQFILSSKKLLLSDSGFYLCAWSDGVKDEQYFGPGTRLTVT.

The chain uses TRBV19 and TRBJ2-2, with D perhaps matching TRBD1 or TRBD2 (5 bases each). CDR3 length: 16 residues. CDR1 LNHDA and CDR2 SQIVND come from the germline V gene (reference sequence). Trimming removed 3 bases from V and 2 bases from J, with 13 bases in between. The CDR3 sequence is CASSITGTGNTGELFF. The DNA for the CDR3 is TGTGCCAGTAGTATCACCGGGACCGGAAACACCGGGGAGCTGTTTTTT.

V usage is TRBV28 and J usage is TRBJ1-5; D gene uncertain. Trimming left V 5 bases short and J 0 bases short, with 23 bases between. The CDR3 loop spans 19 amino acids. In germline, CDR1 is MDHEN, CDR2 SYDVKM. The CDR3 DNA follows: TGTGCCAGCAGTCCCCGTAGGACCGAGCTACATTATAGCAATCAGCCCCAGCATTTT. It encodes CASSPRRTELHYSNQPQHF.

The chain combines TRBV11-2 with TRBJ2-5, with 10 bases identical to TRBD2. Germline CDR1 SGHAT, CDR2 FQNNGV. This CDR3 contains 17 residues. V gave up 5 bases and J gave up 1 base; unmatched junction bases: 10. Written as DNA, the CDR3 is TGTGCCAGCAGCCCACTCCTAATAGCGGGAGGCCAAGAGACCCAGTACTTC. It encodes CASSPLLIAGGQETQYF.

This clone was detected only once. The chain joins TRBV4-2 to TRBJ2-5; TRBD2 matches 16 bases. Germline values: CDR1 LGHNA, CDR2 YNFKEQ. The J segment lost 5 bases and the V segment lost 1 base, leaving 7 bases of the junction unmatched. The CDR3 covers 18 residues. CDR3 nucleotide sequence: TGTGCCAGCAGCCAAGGTGGGACTAGCGGGAGGGTTGGGGAGACCCAGTACTTC. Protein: CASSQGGTSGRVGETQYF.

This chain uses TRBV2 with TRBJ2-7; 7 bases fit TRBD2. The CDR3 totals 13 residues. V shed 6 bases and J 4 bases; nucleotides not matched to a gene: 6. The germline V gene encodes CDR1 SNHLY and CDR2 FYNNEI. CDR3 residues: CASRQTGGYEQYF. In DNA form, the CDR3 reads TGTGCCAGCAGGCAGACCGGGGGGTACGAGCAGTACTTC.